A selection of T cell receptor beta chains follows, all from one sample in a study of CD8+ T cells in alopecia areata. Some clones are missing from TCRdb's copy, which holds only in-frame ones; the method was immunoSEQ multiplex PCR. The sample yields about 150,000 clones, 75% to 90% seen once. Here the sequenced sample was CD8+ T cells sorted from blood, taken at week 0. The receptor set was obtained from a human donor with alopecia areata. Both conserved end residues are part of each CDR3. The D gene is left open where the match is weak. Some rows mark clone size as missing; the rest say once, few, many or name a class of expanded clone.

.,12,TRBV10-3,once,TRBJ2-1,TGTGCCTTAGACAGCTCCTACAATGAGCAGTTCTTC,CALDSSYNEQFF
.,14,TRBV29-1,once,TRBJ2-3,TGCAGCGTTGATCGACAGGCACCTCGGGATACGCAGTATTTT,CSVDRQAPRDTQYF
.,14,TRBV6-5,.,TRBJ2-7,TGTGCCAGCACCGCAGGGGTAACACTGGGCGAGCAGTACTTC,CASTAGVTLGEQYF
.,12,TRBV6-6,few,TRBJ2-7,TGTGCCAGCAGTTACGTTATCCACGAGCAGTACTTC,CASSYVIHEQYF
TRBD1,15,TRBV15,.,TRBJ1-4,TGTGCCACCAGCGCGGGACAGGGGGGTAATGAAAAACTGTTTTTT,CATSAGQGGNEKLFF
.,14,TRBV9,.,TRBJ2-2,TGTGCCAGCAGCCCCGGAGGCTACACCGGGGAGCTGTTTTTT,CASSPGGYTGELFF
TRBD1,13,TRBV29-1,.,TRBJ1-1,TGCAGCGTGGTTACAGGGGTTTACACTGAAGCTTTCTTT,CSVVTGVYTEAFF
.,13,TRBV10-3,.,TRBJ1-1,TGTGCCATCAGTGAGTTGGGCCCGACTGAAGCTTTCTTT,CAISELGPTEAFF
TRBD1,13,TRBV11-2,.,TRBJ2-7,TGTGCCAGCAGCCCCGGGACAGCCTACGAGCAGTACTTC,CASSPGTAYEQYF
.,13,TRBV7-9,once,TRBJ2-3,TGTGCCAGCAGGGCGATGGGCACAGATACGCAGTATTTT,CASRAMGTDTQYF